One sample yielded the 15 T cell receptor beta chains listed below, sequenced in a study of T cell responses to AZD1222 COVID-19 vaccine. Here immunoSEQ multiplex PCR was the method, and the copy in TCRdb shows in-frame clones only, minus some. The data contain tens of thousands of clones, roughly nine tenths of them singletons. Sample: peripheral blood, taken 28 days after the second AZD1222 dose. These receptor sequences come from an adult who received the AZD1222 COVID-19 vaccine.

V and J are TRBV7-9 and TRBJ1-5, with D tentatively TRBD1 (6 bases). Per germline, CDR1 SEHNR and CDR2 FQNEAQ (reference sequence). The CDR3 covers 13 residues. V dropped 5 bases and J dropped 7 bases, with 12 bases sitting between them. The CDR3 coding sequence is TGTGCCAGCAGCCCGGGACAAGAACAGCCCCAGCATTTT. Amino acid sequence: CASSPGQEQPQHF.

V is TRBV25-1 and J is TRBJ2-7; 8 bases map to TRBD1. In germline, CDR1 is MGHDK, CDR2 SYGVNS. The length of the CDR3 is 14 residues. J lost 5 bases, V lost 3 bases, and 6 bases had no gene match. CDR3 amino acids: CASSEDRAADEQYF. The DNA of the CDR3 is TGTGCCAGCAGTGAGGACAGGGCCGCGGACGAGCAGTACTTC.

The rearrangement links TRBV6-4 to TRBJ2-1; D is possibly TRBD1 (5 bases). Trimming took 4 bases from V and 5 from J, leaving 15 bases between them. The V gene's germline CDR1 is MRHNA and CDR2 SNTAGT. The CDR3 has 15 residues. CDR3 sequence (DNA): TGTGCCAGCAGTGCCTTCCAAGGGGCGAACAATGAGCAGTTCTTC. Protein: CASSAFQGANNEQFF.

This chain connects TRBV29-1 to TRBJ1-1, with 8 bases matching TRBD1. The CDR3 contains 13 residues. V dropped 6 bases and J dropped 1; count of bases not matched to a gene: 4. Germline V gene sequence: CDR1 SQVTM, CDR2 ANQGSEA. Here the CDR3 DNA reads TGCAGCGTCGCCACAGGGGGGAACACTGAAGCTTTCTTT. This sequence encodes CSVATGGNTEAFF.

This chain uses TRBV7-2 with TRBJ1-6; D remains ambiguous. The ends were cut back, 4 bases at V and 4 bases at J, with 11 bases in the middle. The CDR3 contains 15 residues. Germline V CDR1 and CDR2: SGHTA, FQGNSA. CDR3 region: CASSSPGFYNSPLHF. As DNA, the CDR3 is TGTGCCAGCAGCTCCCCGGGATTTTATAATTCACCCCTCCACTTT.

J is TRBJ2-7 and V is TRBV5-1; no reliable D call. Germline V gene sequence: CDR1 SGHRS, CDR2 YFSETQ. This CDR3 is built from 13 residues. Trimming shortened V by 1 base and J by 0 bases, and 5 bases separated the two germline ends. Here the CDR3 reads CASSLQFSYEQYF. DNA for the CDR3: TGCGCCAGCAGCTTGCAATTCTCCTACGAGCAGTACTTC.

A single count supports this clone. The chain joins TRBV29-1 to TRBJ1-3; a possible D gene is TRBD1 (6 bases). V lost 5 bases, J lost 4 bases, and 9 bases lay in between. Germline lookup yields CDR1 SQVTM and CDR2 ANQGSEA. CDR3 length: 12 amino acids. CDR3 sequence (DNA): TGCAGCGTTTCAGGGGTGGGAAACACCATATATTTT. Translating gives CSVSGVGNTIYF. The full variable domain, its missing parts supplied by reference TRBV29-1 and TRBJ1-3, is SAVISQKPSRDICQRGTSLTIQCQVDSQVTMMFWYRQQPGQSLTLIATANQGSEATYESGFVIDKFPISRPNLTFSTLTVSNMSPEDSSIYLCSVSGVGNTIYFGEGSWLTVV.

The J gene is TRBJ1-4, the V gene TRBV19, with a weak D call TRBD1 (6 bases). Germline V gene data show CDR1 as LNHDA and CDR2 as SQIVND (reference sequence). CDR3 length equals 12 residues. V dropped 8 bases and J dropped 12 bases, with 16 bases sitting between them. The CDR3 DNA is TGTGCCAGTTCCAGGGGCCTGATGGAACTGTTTTTT. Protein sequence: CASSRGLMELFF.

The chain combines TRBV19 with TRBJ2-7; D might be TRBD2 (5 bases). The CDR3 covers 14 residues. Trimming shortened V by 8 bases and J by 2 bases, and 16 bases separated the two germline ends. CDR1 is LNHDA and CDR2 is SQIVND in the germline V gene (reference sequence). For the CDR3, the DNA is TGTGCCAGTTCGGATCTGGCGGGCCCCTACGAGCAGTACTTC. Amino acids: CASSDLAGPYEQYF. The whole variable domain, filled in from reference TRBV19 and TRBJ2-7, reads DGGITQSPKYLFRKEGQNVTLSCEQNLNHDAMYWYRQDPGQGLRLIYYSQIVNDFQKGDIAEGYSVSREKKESFPLTVTSAQKNPTAFYLCASSDLAGPYEQYFGPGTRLTVT.

J is TRBJ2-1 and V is TRBV5-1, with TRBD2 identical over 8 bases. J gave up 8 bases and V 6 bases, and 10 bases lay outside the gene matches. The CDR3 is 14 residues long. The germline CDR1 and CDR2 sequences are SGHRS and YFSETQ. In DNA, the CDR3 is TGCGCCAGCACCAAAACTAGCGGAGGGGATGAGCAGTTCTTC. Amino acid sequence: CASTKTSGGDEQFF.

The V gene is TRBV19, the J gene TRBJ1-5, with D unresolved. This CDR3 is built from 12 residues. V lost 7 bases and J lost 6, with 10 bases in between. Looked up from germline, CDR1 is LNHDA and CDR2 is SQIVND (reference sequence). CDR3 in DNA: TGTGCCAGTACGGATCGGGTTCAGCCCCAGCATTTT. This gives the protein CASTDRVQPQHF. Supplemented by reference TRBV19 and TRBJ1-5, the full variable domain reads DGGITQSPKYLFRKEGQNVTLSCEQNLNHDAMYWYRQDPGQGLRLIYYSQIVNDFQKGDIAEGYSVSREKKESFPLTVTSAQKNPTAFYLCASTDRVQPQHFGDGTRLSIL.

V and J are TRBV18 and TRBJ2-3; 9 nucleotides agree with TRBD1. Losses at the gene ends were 3 bases for V and 4 bases for J; bases not matched to a gene: 2. This CDR3 spans 14 amino acids. Germline CDR1 is KGHSH and CDR2 is LQKENI. The DNA of the CDR3 is TGTGCCAGCTCACCGGGACAGGGTTCAGATACGCAGTATTTT. As protein: CASSPGQGSDTQYF.

This clone occurred a few times. The J gene is TRBJ1-1, the V gene TRBV12-3 or TRBV12-4; a possible D gene is TRBD1 (5 bases). V was cut by 10 bases and J by 4 bases, with 16 bases left in between. The CDR3 is made up of 13 amino acids. The CDR3 DNA sequence: TGTGCCACCCAGGAGGGACCAGGCACTGAAGCTTTCTTT. Protein product: CATQEGPGTEAFF.

The chain uses TRBV2 and TRBJ2-1; 7 nucleotides agree with TRBD1. This CDR3 is built from 14 residues. Germline V gene data show CDR1 as SNHLY and CDR2 as FYNNEI. V was clipped by 8 bases and J by 6 bases; unmatched bases: 10. The CDR3 is CASEETGPLNEQFF. CDR3 in DNA: TGTGCCAGCGAGGAGACAGGGCCACTCAATGAGCAGTTCTTC.

V and J are TRBV15 and TRBJ1-5; D remains ambiguous. Looked up from germline, CDR1 is LNHNV and CDR2 is YYDKDF (reference sequence). V lost 0 bases and J lost 5, with 5 bases in between. The CDR3 covers 13 residues. CDR3 loop: CATSRDRDQPQHF. The CDR3 DNA reads as TGTGCCACCAGCAGAGATCGTGATCAGCCCCAGCATTTT.